One and the same sample provided the 29 T cell receptor beta chains below, sequenced in a study of blood T cell repertoires in COVID-19 (TCRdb year 2020). Library creation used the immunoSEQ multiplex PCR assay. TCRdb carries this immuneACCESS record with in-frame sequences only. Its versions omit some clonotypes, under half of them owing to an unresolved V gene in the studies checked, with the rest unexplained. The sample contains about 170,000 clones, 84% of them found a single time. Around an eighth of the sample belongs to the ten largest clones. The sequenced sample was peripheral blood. These receptors came from a young man with active or convalescent COVID-19.

The J gene is TRBJ2-7, the V gene TRBV19; 11 nucleotides match TRBD1. This CDR3 comprises 15 residues. J was trimmed by 6 bases and V by 3 bases; bases with no gene match: 7. The germline CDR1 and CDR2 sequences are LNHDA and SQIVND (reference sequence). As DNA, the CDR3 is TGTGCCAGTAGTATCCGCACCGGGACAGGGGGCGAGCAGTACTTC. Amino acid sequence: CASSIRTGTGGEQYF.

The chain couples TRBV28 to TRBJ1-5; D unclear. The CDR3 runs to 16 residues. V was shortened by 1 base and J by 0 bases, with 10 bases between the two germline ends. Germline V gene sequence: CDR1 MDHEN, CDR2 SYDVKM. CDR3 DNA sequence: TGTGCCAGCAGTTTATATCAGGTTATTAGCAATCAGCCCCAGCATTTT. This encodes CASSLYQVISNQPQHF.

The genes are TRBV7-2 and TRBJ1-3; 10 positions agree with TRBD1. The CDR3 covers 18 residues. V gave up 4 bases and J gave up 0 bases; unmatched junction bases: 9. Germline-derived CDR1 and CDR2 are SGHTA and FQGNSA. The CDR3: CASSSLRGTGDSGNTIYF. The CDR3 region has the DNA TGTGCCAGCAGCTCATTAAGGGGGACAGGGGACTCTGGAAACACCATATATTTT.

This clone was seen a handful of times. The chain employs TRBV6-5 and TRBJ1-5, with D perhaps matching TRBD1 (6 bases). The germline V gene has CDR1 MNHEY and CDR2 SVGAGI. The CDR3 sequence is 15 residues long. The CDR3 DNA is TGTGCGACAATAAGGGGACACCTAAGCAATCAGCCCCAGCATTTT. This codes for CATIRGHLSNQPQHF.

The chain links TRBV5-1 to TRBJ2-1; 7 positions agree with TRBD1. The CDR3 spans 16 residues. Germline loops: CDR1 SGHRS, CDR2 YFSETQ. Trimming at V came to 1 base and at J to 5 bases, leaving 9 bases not matched to a gene. The chain's CDR3 is CASSLTPGQLNNEQFF. CDR3 DNA: TGCGCCAGCAGCTTGACCCCGGGACAGCTGAACAATGAGCAGTTCTTC.

V is TRBV12-3 or TRBV12-4 and J is TRBJ2-7; possible D gene TRBD1, 6 bases. This CDR3 has 12 amino acids. V lost 3 bases, J lost 6 bases, and 9 bases lay in between. For the CDR3, the DNA is TGTGCCAGCAGTTTTTGGGGGCGCGAGCAGTACTTC. It codes for CASSFWGREQYF.

V usage is TRBV18 and J usage is TRBJ1-2; tentative D call: TRBD1 (5 bases). Germline V gene data show CDR1 as KGHSH and CDR2 as LQKENI. CDR3 length equals 14 residues. The V gene lost 1 base and the J gene lost 4 bases, with 10 bases spanning the gap. The CDR3 region has the DNA TGTGCCAGCTCACCACGGGGACTAACCTATGGCTACACCTTC. This encodes CASSPRGLTYGYTF.

The chain employs TRBV7-2 and TRBJ2-5; 8 bases map to TRBD1. CDR1 and CDR2 (germline): SGHTA, FQGNSA. V trimming: 5 bases; J trimming: 6 bases; junction bases outside the gene matches: 5. CDR3 length: 13 residues. CDR3 DNA: TGTGCCAGCAGCGTTACAGGGGGGAAGACCCAGTACTTC. Its translation: CASSVTGGKTQYF.

This clone turned up a few times. This chain joins TRBV7-3 and TRBJ2-1; 10 positions match TRBD2. V gave up 0 bases and J gave up 7 bases; unmatched junction bases: 6. CDR3 size: 16 residues. In germline, CDR1 is SGHTA, CDR2 FQGTGA. CDR3 coding DNA: TGTGCCAGCAGCTTAACGCCAGCGGGAGGGCAGAATGAGCAGTTCTTC. Protein sequence: CASSLTPAGGQNEQFF.

The V call is TRBV7-9, the J call TRBJ2-2; 7 bases are shared with TRBD1. V shed 2 bases and J 2 bases; nucleotides not matched to a gene: 5. The CDR3 has 16 residues. CDR1 is SEHNR and CDR2 is FQNEAQ in the germline V gene (reference sequence). CDR3 sequence reads: CASSLRRGGNTGELFF. In DNA, the CDR3 is TGTGCCAGCAGCTTAAGAAGAGGGGGCAACACCGGGGAGCTGTTTTTT.

The chain employs TRBV19 and TRBJ1-2; D not certain. Deletions cut 10 bases from V and 4 bases from J, with 13 bases between. The CDR3 has 12 residues. The V gene's germline CDR1 is LNHDA and CDR2 SQIVND (reference sequence). DNA for the CDR3: TGTGCCACCTTTGACGGGGTCTATGGCTACACCTTC. Protein sequence: CATFDGVYGYTF.

The chain is built from TRBV18 and TRBJ2-2; 11 bases align to TRBD2. Germline V gene data show CDR1 as KGHSH and CDR2 as LQKENI. Losses at the gene ends were 3 bases for V and 4 bases for J; bases not matched to a gene: 10. The CDR3 is 18 amino acids. The CDR3 nucleotides read TGTGCCAGCTCACCTAATTTAGCGGGAGGGCCGCGCACCGGGGAGCTGTTTTTT. It specifies CASSPNLAGGPRTGELFF.

The chain couples TRBV4-3 to TRBJ2-3; the match to TRBD2 covers 10 bases. CDR1 and CDR2 (germline): LGHNA, YSLEER. The CDR3 has 18 amino acids. V shed 0 bases, J shed 6 bases, and the junction held 12 bases outside the gene matches. Written as DNA, the CDR3 is TGCGCCAGCAGCCAAGAACGGATAGCGGGAGGCAGTGGCGATACGCAGTATTTT. Protein product: CASSQERIAGGSGDTQYF.

This clone has only a few counts. This chain joins TRBV7-2 and TRBJ2-2; a possible D gene is TRBD1 (6 bases). The germline V gene has CDR1 SGHTA and CDR2 FQGNSA. V was cut by 2 bases and J by 7 bases, with 17 bases left in between. The CDR3 loop spans 16 amino acids. The CDR3 DNA reads TGTGCCAGCAGCTTATTCCCGACAGGTGCCGTCGGGGAGCTGTTTTTT. It yields the protein CASSLFPTGAVGELFF.

The V call is TRBV9, the J call TRBJ2-3; the match to TRBD2 covers 10 bases. J gave up 4 bases and V 2 bases, and 1 base lay outside the gene matches. Germline V gene lookup returns CDR1 SGDLS and CDR2 YYNGEE. The CDR3 is 14 amino acids. The CDR3 bases are TGTGCCAGCAGCGTTGGGACTAGCGCAGATACGCAGTATTTT. This translates into CASSVGTSADTQYF.

V gene TRBV18 combines with J gene TRBJ1-1; D might be TRBD1 (5 bases). Trimming took 3 bases from V and 5 from J, leaving 19 bases between them. This CDR3 contains 16 residues. Germline V gene sequence: CDR1 KGHSH, CDR2 LQKENI. The CDR3 nucleotides are TGTGCCAGCTCACCCCCCGGACACCCCGCGCGGACTGAAGCTTTCTTT. This encodes CASSPPGHPARTEAFF. The variable domain in full, with the rest retrieved from reference TRBV18 and TRBJ1-1, is NAGVMQNPRHLVRRRGQEARLRCSPMKGHSHVYWYRQLPEEGLKFMVYLQKENIIDESGMPKERFSAEFPKEGPSILRIQQVVRGDSAAYFCASSPPGHPARTEAFFGQGTRLTVV.

The genes are TRBV2 and TRBJ2-7, with 14 positions matching TRBD2. V was pared by 3 bases and J by 7 bases, with 8 bases of the junction left unmatched. Germline V lookup: CDR1 SNHLY, CDR2 FYNNEI. The CDR3 is made up of 16 amino acids. The CDR3 DNA follows: TGTGCCAGCAGTGAGCCGGGACTAGCGGGAGTGAGGGAGCAGTACTTC. Translating it yields CASSEPGLAGVREQYF. The whole variable domain, filled in from reference TRBV2 and TRBJ2-7, reads EPEVTQTPSHQVTQMGQEVILRCVPISNHLYFYWYRQILGQKVEFLVSFYNNEISEKSEIFDDQFSVERPDGSNFTLKIRSTKLEDSAMYFCASSEPGLAGVREQYFGPGTRLTVT.

The genes are TRBV30 and TRBJ2-7, with 10 bases matching TRBD1. V dropped 8 bases and J dropped 3; count of bases not matched to a gene: 7. Germline CDR1 reads GTSNPN; CDR2 reads SVGIG (reference sequence). This CDR3 spans 13 amino acids. The CDR3 sequence is CAHRRDRGYEQYF. The CDR3 region has the DNA TGTGCCCACAGGCGGGACAGGGGCTACGAGCAGTACTTC.

V is TRBV7-9 and J is TRBJ1-2; 7 nucleotides match TRBD1. The CDR3 covers 13 residues. J gave up 4 bases and V 5 bases, and 4 bases lay outside the gene matches. CDR1 and CDR2 (germline): SEHNR, FQNEAQ (reference sequence). The CDR3 spells CASSHRDSYGYTF. The CDR3 coding sequence is TGTGCCAGCAGCCACCGGGACAGCTATGGCTACACCTTC.

This clone is a singleton in its sample. The chain carries TRBV6-5 and TRBJ1-1, with TRBD1 identical over 7 bases. This CDR3 has 13 residues. The V gene end was trimmed by 6 bases and the J gene end by 6 bases; junction bases not matched to a gene: 7. Germline V gene sequence: CDR1 MNHEY, CDR2 SVGAGI. CDR3 sequence reads: CASRPDRDAEAFF. Written as DNA, the CDR3 is TGTGCCAGCAGGCCTGACAGGGATGCTGAAGCTTTCTTT.

J is TRBJ1-5 and V is TRBV6-5, with 7 bases identical to TRBD1. The CDR3 sequence is 14 residues long. With V trimmed by 2 bases and J by 5 bases, 3 bases remained unmatched. CDR1 is MNHEY, CDR2 SVGAGI, per germline. DNA of the CDR3: TGTGCCAGCAGTTACAGGGGGCCCCATCAGCCCCAGCATTTT. It yields the protein CASSYRGPHQPQHF.

The gene calls are TRBV27 and TRBJ2-3; 9 bases fit TRBD1. Germline lookup yields CDR1 MNHEY and CDR2 SMNVEV (reference sequence). The V and J ends lost 7 bases and 4 bases, in that order; junction bases with no gene match: 3. CDR3 size: 13 residues. The CDR3 sequence is CASKRTGADTQYF. CDR3 bases: TGTGCCAGCAAAAGGACAGGGGCAGATACGCAGTATTTT.

The rearrangement joins TRBV13 to TRBJ1-2; 9 nucleotides line up with TRBD1. The V and J ends lost 5 bases and 2 bases, in that order; junction bases with no gene match: 3. In germline, CDR1 is PRHDT, CDR2 FYEKMQ (reference sequence). The CDR3 totals 14 residues. The CDR3 DNA is TGTGCCAGCAGCGACGGGACAGGGAACTATGGCTACACCTTC. This translates into CASSDGTGNYGYTF.

CDR3 nucleotides: TGTGCCAGCAGTTGGGGCCTTAATGAAAAACTGTTTTTT. This codes for CASSWGLNEKLFF. The J gene is TRBJ1-4, the V gene TRBV12-3 or TRBV12-4; TRBD1 might be the D (5 bases). The ends were cut back, 4 bases at V and 4 bases at J, with 7 bases in the middle. This CDR3 is 13 amino acids long.

V usage is TRBV27 and J usage is TRBJ2-5; TRBD1 agrees at 10 bases. CDR3 length: 14 amino acids. After removal of 7 bases from V and 4 bases from J, the junction contained 6 bases not matched to a gene. The germline V gene has CDR1 MNHEY and CDR2 SMNVEV (reference sequence). This CDR3 reads CASIPGQGGETQYF. In DNA, the CDR3 is TGTGCCAGCATCCCCGGACAGGGGGGAGAGACCCAGTACTTC.

This chain connects TRBV3-1 (or the pseudogene TRBV3-2) to TRBJ2-5; possibly TRBD2 for D (5 bases). Trimming shortened V by 1 base and J by 4 bases, and 10 bases separated the two germline ends. Germline V gene data show CDR1 as LGHDT and CDR2 as YNNKEL (reference sequence). There are 14 residues in the CDR3. The CDR3: CASSQVWSGETQYF. As DNA, the CDR3 is TGTGCCAGCAGCCAAGTTTGGAGCGGAGAGACCCAGTACTTC.

The V call is TRBV5-1, the J call TRBJ2-5; 16 positions agree with TRBD2. The CDR3 spans 18 residues. Germline V gives CDR1 SGHRS, CDR2 YFSETQ. J gave up 2 bases and V 4 bases, and 8 bases lay outside the gene matches. The CDR3 coding sequence is TGCGCCAGCAGCACCGGGACTAGCGGGGGGGCGTCTCAAGAGACCCAGTACTTC. This translates into CASSTGTSGGASQETQYF. The whole variable domain, remainder taken from reference TRBV5-1 and TRBJ2-5, is KAGVTQTPRYLIKTRGQQVTLSCSPISGHRSVSWYQQTPGQGLQFLFEYFSETQRNKGNFPGRFSGRQFSNSRSEMNVSTLELGDSALYLCASSTGTSGGASQETQYFGPGTRLLVL.

This chain connects TRBV5-4 to TRBJ1-1; possibly TRBD1 for D (6 bases). Trimming took 0 bases from V and 5 from J, leaving 11 bases between them. Per germline, CDR1 SGHNT and CDR2 YYREEE (reference sequence). This CDR3 has 14 amino acids. CDR3 coding DNA: TGTGCCAGCAGCTTGGTGGGGGCTGGGACTGAAGCTTTCTTT. Encoded protein: CASSLVGAGTEAFF.

The chain joins TRBV7-8 to TRBJ1-1; D not resolved. V lost 5 bases and J 4 bases, leaving 35 bases between the germline ends. The germline CDR1 and CDR2 sequences are SGHVS and FQNEAQ. This CDR3 is 21 amino acids long. This CDR3 is CASSPEGGGLVTVAISTEAFF. The CDR3, as DNA: TGTGCCAGCAGCCCCGAAGGTGGAGGGCTCGTAACAGTGGCCATCTCCACTGAAGCTTTCTTT.